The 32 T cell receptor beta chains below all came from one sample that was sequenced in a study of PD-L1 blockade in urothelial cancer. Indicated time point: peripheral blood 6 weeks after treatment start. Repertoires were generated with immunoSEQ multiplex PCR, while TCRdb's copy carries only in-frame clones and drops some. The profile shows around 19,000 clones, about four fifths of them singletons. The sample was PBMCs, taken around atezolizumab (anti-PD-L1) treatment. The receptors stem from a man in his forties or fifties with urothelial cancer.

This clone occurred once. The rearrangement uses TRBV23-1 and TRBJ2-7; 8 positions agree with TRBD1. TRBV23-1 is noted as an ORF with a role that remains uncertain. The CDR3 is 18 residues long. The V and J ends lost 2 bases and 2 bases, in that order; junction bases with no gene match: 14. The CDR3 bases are TGCGCCAGCAGTCAAGCCCACCCCCCGGGACAGGCCACCTACGAGCAGTACTTC. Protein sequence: CASSQAHPPGQATYEQYF.

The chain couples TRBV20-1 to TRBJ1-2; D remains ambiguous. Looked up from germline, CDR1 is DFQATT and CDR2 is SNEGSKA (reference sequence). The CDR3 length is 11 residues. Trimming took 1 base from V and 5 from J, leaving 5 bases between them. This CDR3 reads CSARVLYGYTF. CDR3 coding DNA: TGCAGTGCTAGAGTTCTTTATGGCTACACCTTC.

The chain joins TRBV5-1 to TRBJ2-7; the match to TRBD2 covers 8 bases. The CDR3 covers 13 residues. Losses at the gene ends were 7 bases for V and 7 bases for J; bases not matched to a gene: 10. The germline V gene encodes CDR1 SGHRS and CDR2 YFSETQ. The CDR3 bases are TGCGCCAGCGGTGCCGGGACTAGTGAGGAGCAGTACTTC. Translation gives CASGAGTSEEQYF.

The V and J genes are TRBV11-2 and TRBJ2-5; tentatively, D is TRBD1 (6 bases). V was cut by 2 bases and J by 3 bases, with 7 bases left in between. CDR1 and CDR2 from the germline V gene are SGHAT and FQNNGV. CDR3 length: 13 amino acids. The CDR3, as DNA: TGTGCCAGCAGCTTATCAGGGGAAGAGACCCAGTACTTC. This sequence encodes CASSLSGEETQYF.

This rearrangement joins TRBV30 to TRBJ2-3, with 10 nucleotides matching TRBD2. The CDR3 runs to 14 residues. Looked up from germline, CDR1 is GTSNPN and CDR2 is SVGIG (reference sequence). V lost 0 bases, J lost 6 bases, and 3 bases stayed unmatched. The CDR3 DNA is TGTGCCTGGAGTGTACTACTAGCGGGGGATACGCAGTATTTT. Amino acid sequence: CAWSVLLAGDTQYF.

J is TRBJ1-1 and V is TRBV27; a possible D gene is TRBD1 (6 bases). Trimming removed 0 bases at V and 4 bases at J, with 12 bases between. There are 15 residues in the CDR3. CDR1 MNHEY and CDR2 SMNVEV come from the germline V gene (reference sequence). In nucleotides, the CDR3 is TGTGCCAGCAGTTTATCGCTCACAGGGTCCACTGAAGCTTTCTTT. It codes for CASSLSLTGSTEAFF.

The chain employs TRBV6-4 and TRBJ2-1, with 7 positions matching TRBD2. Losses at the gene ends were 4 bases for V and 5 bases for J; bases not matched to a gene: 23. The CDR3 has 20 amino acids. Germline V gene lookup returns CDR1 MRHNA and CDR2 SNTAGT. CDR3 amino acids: CASSARRGGRVAFQDNEQFF. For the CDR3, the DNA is TGTGCCAGCAGTGCCCGCCGGGGAGGGAGAGTCGCCTTTCAAGACAATGAGCAGTTCTTC.

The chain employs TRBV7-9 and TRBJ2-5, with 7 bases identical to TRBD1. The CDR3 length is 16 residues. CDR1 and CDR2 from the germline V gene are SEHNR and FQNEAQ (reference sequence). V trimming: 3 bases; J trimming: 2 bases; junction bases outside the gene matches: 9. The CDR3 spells CASSFPGQRVQETQYF. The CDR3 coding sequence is TGTGCCAGCAGCTTCCCGGGACAGCGAGTGCAAGAGACCCAGTACTTC.

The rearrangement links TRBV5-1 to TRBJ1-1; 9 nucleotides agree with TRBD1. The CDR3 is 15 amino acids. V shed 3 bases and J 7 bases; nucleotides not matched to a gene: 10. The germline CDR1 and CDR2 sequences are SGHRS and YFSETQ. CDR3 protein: CASSWARDRVSEAFF. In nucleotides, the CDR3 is TGCGCCAGCAGCTGGGCCCGGGACAGGGTGAGTGAAGCTTTCTTT.

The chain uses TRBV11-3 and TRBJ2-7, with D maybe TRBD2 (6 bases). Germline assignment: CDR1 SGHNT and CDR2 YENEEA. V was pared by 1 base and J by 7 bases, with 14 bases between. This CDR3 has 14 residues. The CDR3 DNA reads TGTGCCAGCAGCTTAGGGGCCCGAGGAGGGGAGCAGTACTTC. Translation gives CASSLGARGGEQYF.

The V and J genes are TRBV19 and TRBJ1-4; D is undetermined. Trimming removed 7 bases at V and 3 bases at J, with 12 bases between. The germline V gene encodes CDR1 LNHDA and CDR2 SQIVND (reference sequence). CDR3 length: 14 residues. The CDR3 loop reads CASMAPGANEKLFF. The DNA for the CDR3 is TGTGCCAGTATGGCGCCCGGGGCTAATGAAAAACTGTTTTTT.

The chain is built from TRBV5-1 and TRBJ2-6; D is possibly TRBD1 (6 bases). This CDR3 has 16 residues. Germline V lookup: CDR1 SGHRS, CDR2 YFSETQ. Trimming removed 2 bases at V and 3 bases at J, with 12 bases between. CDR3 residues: CASSFLRGSGANVLTF. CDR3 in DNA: TGCGCCAGCAGCTTCTTGAGGGGGAGTGGGGCCAACGTCCTGACTTTC.

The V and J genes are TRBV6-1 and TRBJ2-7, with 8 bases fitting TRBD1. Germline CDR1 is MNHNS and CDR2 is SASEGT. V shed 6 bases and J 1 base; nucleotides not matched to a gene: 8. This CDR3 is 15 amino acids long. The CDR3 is CASSERTGTSYEQYF. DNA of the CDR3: TGTGCCAGCAGCGAAAGGACAGGGACGTCCTACGAGCAGTACTTC.

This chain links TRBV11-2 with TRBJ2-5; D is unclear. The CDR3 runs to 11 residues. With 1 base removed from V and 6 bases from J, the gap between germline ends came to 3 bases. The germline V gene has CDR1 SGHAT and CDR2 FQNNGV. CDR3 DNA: TGTGCCAGCAGCTTAGCTCAGACCCAGTACTTC. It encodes CASSLAQTQYF.

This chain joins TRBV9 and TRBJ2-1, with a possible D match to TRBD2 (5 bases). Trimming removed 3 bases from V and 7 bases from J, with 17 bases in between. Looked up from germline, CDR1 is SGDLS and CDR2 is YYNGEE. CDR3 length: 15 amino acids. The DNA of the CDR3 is TGTGCCAGCAGCGCGAGCACCGGTTCGGGGAATGAGCAGTTCTTC. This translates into CASSASTGSGNEQFF. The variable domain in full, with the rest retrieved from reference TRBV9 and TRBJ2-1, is DSGVTQTPKHLITATGQRVTLRCSPRSGDLSVYWYQQSLDQGLQFLIQYYNGEERAKGNILERFSAQQFPDLHSELNLSSLELGDSALYFCASSASTGSGNEQFFGPGTRLTVL.

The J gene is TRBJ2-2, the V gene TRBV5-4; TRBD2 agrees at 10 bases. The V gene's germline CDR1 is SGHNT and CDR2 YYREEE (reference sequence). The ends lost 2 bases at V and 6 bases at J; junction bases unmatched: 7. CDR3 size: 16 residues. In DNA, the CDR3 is TGTGCCAGCAGCTTTCCTAGCGGGAGACCCCCCGGGGAGCTGTTTTTT. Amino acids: CASSFPSGRPPGELFF.

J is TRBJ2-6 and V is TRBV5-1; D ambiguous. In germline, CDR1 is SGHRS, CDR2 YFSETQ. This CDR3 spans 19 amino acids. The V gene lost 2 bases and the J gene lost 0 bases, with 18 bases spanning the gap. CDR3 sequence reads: CASSLLLAAAFSGANVLTF. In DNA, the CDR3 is TGCGCCAGCAGCTTACTGCTTGCGGCAGCCTTCTCTGGGGCCAACGTCCTGACTTTC.

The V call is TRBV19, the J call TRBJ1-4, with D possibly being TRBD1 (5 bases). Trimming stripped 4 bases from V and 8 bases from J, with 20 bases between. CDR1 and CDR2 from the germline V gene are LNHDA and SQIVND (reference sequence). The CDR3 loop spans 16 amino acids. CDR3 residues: CASSKSGGMFGEKLFF. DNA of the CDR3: TGTGCCAGTAGTAAATCCGGGGGAATGTTTGGAGAAAAACTGTTTTTT. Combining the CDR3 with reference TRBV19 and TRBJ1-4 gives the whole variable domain DGGITQSPKYLFRKEGQNVTLSCEQNLNHDAMYWYRQDPGQGLRLIYYSQIVNDFQKGDIAEGYSVSREKKESFPLTVTSAQKNPTAFYLCASSKSGGMFGEKLFFGSGTQLSVL.

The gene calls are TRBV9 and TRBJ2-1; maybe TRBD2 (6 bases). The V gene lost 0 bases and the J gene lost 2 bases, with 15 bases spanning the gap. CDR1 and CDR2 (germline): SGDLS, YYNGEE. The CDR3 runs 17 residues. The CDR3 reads CASSVVAVPGPYNEQFF. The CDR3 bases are TGTGCCAGCAGCGTAGTAGCGGTCCCTGGGCCCTACAATGAGCAGTTCTTC.

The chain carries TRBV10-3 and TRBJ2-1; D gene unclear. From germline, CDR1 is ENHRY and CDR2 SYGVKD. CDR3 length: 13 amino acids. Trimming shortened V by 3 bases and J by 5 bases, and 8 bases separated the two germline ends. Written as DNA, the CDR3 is TGTGCCATCAGTGAATCAGTAAACAATGAGCAGTTCTTC. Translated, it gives CAISESVNNEQFF.

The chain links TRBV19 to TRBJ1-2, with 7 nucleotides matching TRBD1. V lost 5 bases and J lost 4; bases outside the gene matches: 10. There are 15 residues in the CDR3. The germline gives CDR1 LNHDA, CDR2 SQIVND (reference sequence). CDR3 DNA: TGTGCCAGTAGTTCCAGACAGGGAGCTACCTATGGCTACACCTTC. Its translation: CASSSRQGATYGYTF.

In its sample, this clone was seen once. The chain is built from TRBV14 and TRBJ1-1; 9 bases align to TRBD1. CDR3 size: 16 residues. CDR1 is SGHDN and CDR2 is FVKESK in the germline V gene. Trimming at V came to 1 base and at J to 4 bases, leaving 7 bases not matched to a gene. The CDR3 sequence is CASSQGTGGLFTEAFF. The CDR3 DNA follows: TGTGCCAGCAGCCAAGGAACAGGGGGCTTGTTCACTGAAGCTTTCTTT.

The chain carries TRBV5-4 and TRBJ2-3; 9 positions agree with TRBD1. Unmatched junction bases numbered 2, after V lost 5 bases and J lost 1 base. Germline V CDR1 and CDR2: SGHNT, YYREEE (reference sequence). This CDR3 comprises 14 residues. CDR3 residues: CASRRDRGTDTQYF. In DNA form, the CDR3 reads TGTGCCAGCAGGCGGGACAGGGGCACAGATACGCAGTATTTT.

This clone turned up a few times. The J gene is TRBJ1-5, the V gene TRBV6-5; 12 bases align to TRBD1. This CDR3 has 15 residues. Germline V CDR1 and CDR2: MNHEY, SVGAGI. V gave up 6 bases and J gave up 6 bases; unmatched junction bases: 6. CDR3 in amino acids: CASSPGTGGSQPQHF. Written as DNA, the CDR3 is TGTGCCAGCAGCCCTGGGACAGGGGGCAGTCAGCCCCAGCATTTT.

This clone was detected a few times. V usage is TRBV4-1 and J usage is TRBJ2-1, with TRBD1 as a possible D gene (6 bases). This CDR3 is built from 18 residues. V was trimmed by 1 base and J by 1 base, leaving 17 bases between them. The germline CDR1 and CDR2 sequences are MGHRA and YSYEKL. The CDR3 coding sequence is TGCGCCAGCAGCCAAGTGGGGGCCCTACTCTATTCCTACAATGAGCAGTTCTTC. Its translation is CASSQVGALLYSYNEQFF.

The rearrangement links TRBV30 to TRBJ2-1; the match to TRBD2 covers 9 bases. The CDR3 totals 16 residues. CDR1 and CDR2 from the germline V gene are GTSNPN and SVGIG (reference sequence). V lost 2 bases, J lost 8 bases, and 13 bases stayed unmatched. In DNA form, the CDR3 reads TGTGCCTGGAGTACCGGTGCGGGAGGGCCCGGGGATGAGCAGTTCTTC. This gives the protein CAWSTGAGGPGDEQFF. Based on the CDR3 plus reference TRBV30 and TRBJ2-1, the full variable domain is SQTIHQWPATLVQPVGSPLSLECTVEGTSNPNLYWYRQAAGRGLQLLFYSVGIGQISSEVPQNLSASRPQDRQFILSSKKLLLSDSGFYLCAWSTGAGGPGDEQFFGPGTRLTVL.

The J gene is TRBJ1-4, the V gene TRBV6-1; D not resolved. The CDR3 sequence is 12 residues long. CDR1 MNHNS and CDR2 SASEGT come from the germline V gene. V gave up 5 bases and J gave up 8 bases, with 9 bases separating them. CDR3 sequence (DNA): TGTGCCAGCAGTATATCGACAGAAAAACTGTTTTTT. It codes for CASSISTEKLFF.

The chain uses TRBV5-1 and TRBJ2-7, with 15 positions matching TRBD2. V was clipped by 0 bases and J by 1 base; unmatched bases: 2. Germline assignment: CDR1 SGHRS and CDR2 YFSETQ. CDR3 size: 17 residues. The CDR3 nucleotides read TGCGCCAGCAGCTTGGGGACTAGCGGGAGGGCATCCTACGAGCAGTACTTC. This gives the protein CASSLGTSGRASYEQYF.

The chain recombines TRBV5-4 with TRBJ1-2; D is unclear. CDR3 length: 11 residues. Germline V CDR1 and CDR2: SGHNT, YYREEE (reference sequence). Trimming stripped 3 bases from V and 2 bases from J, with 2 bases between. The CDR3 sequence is CASSSNYGYTF. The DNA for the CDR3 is TGTGCCAGCAGCTCAAACTATGGCTACACCTTC.

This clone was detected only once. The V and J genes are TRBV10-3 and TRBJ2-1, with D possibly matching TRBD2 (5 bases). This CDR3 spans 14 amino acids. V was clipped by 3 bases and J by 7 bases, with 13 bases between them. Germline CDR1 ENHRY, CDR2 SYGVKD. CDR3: CAISDVEGLNEQFF. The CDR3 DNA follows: TGTGCCATCAGTGACGTCGAAGGACTGAATGAGCAGTTCTTC.

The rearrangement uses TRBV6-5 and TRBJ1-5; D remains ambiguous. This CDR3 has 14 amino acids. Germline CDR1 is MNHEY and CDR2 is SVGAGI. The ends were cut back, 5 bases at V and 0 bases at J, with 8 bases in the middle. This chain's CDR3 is CASSPAGSNQPQHF. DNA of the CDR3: TGTGCCAGCAGTCCTGCAGGTAGCAATCAGCCCCAGCATTTT.

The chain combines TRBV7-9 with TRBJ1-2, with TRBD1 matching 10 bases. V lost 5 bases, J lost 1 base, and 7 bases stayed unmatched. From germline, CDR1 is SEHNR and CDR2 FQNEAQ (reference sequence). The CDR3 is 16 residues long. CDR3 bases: TGTGCCAGCAGCCCGACGACAGGGGGCTTTAACTATGGCTACACCTTC. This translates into CASSPTTGGFNYGYTF.